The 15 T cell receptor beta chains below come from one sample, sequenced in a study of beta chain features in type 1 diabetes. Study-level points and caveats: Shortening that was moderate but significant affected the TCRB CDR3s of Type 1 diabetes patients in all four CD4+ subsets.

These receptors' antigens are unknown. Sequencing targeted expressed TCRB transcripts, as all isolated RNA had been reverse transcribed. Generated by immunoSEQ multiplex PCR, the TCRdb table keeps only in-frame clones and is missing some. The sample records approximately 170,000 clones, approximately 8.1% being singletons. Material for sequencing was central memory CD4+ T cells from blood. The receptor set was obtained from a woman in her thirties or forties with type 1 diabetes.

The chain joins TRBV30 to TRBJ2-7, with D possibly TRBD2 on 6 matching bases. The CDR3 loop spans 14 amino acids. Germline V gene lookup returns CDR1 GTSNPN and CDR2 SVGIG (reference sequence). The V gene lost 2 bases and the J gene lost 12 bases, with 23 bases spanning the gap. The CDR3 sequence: CAWSLAGKEGRGYF. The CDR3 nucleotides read TGTGCCTGGAGTCTCGCGGGGAAGGAAGGCCGGGGGTACTTC.

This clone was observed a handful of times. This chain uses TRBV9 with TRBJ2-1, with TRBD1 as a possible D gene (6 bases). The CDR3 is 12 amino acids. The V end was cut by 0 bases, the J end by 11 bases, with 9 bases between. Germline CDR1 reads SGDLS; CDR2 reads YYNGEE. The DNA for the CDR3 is TGTGCCAGCAGCGTAGGTGGGGGCAAGCAGTTCTTC. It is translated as CASSVGGGKQFF.

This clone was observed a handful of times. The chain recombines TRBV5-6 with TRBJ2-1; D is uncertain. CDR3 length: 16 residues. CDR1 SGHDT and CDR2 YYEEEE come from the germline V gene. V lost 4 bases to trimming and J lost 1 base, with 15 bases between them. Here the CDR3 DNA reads TGTGCCAGCAGCCCCTGGGCGCCTAAATCCTACAATGAGCAGTTCTTC. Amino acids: CASSPWAPKSYNEQFF.

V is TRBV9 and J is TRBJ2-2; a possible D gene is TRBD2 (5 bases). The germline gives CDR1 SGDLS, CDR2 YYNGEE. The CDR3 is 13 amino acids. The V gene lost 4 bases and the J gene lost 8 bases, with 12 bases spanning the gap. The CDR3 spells CASSPVEVGELFF. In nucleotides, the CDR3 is TGTGCCAGCAGCCCAGTGGAGGTGGGGGAGCTGTTTTTT.

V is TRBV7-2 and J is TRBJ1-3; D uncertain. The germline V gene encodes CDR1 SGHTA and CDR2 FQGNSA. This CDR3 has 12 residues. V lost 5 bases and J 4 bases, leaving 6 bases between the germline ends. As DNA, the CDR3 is TGTGCCAGCAGCCCTAGGGGAAACACCATATATTTT. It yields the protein CASSPRGNTIYF.

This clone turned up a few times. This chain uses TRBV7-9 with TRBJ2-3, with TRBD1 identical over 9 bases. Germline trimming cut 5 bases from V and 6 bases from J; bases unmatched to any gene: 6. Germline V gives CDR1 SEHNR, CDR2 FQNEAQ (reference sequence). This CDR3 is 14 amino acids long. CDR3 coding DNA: TGTGCCAGCAGCAAGGACAGGGGTTCGGATACGCAGTATTTT. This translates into CASSKDRGSDTQYF.

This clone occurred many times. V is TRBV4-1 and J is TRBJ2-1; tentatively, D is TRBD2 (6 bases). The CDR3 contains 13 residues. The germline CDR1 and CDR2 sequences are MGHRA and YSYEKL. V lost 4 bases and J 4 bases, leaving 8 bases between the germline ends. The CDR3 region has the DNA TGCGCCAGCAGCCCGGGGACTTACAATGAGCAGTTCTTC. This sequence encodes CASSPGTYNEQFF.

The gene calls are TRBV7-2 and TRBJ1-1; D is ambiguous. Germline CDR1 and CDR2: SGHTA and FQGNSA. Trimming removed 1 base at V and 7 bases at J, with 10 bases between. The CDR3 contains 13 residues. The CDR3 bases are TGTGCCAGCAGCTTAGTAAGGGAGCGTGAAGCTTTCTTT. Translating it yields CASSLVREREAFF.

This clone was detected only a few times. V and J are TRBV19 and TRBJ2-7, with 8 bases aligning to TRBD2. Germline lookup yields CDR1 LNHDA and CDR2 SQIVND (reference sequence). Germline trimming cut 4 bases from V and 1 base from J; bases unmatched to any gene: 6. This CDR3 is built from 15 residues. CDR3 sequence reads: CASSSTGGLSYEQYF. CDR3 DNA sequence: TGTGCCAGTAGTAGCACGGGGGGGCTTTCCTACGAGCAGTACTTC.

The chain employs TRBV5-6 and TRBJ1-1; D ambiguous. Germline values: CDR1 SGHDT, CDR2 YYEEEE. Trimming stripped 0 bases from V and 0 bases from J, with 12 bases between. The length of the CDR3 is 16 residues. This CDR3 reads CASSLERERMNTEAFF. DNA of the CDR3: TGTGCCAGCAGCTTGGAGAGGGAGAGAATGAACACTGAAGCTTTCTTT.

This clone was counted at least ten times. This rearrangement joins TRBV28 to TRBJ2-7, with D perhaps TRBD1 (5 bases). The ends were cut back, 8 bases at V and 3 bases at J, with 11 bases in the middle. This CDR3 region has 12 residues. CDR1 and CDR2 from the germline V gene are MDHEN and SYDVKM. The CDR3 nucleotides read TGTGCCAGCGACGGGCAGGGCTACGAGCAGTACTTC. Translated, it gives CASDGQGYEQYF. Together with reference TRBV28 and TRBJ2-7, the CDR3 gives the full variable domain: DVKVTQSSRYLVKRTGEKVFLECVQDMDHENMFWYRQDPGLGLRLIYFSYDVKMKEKGDIPEGYSVSREKKERFSLILESASTNQTSMYLCASDGQGYEQYFGPGTRLTVT.

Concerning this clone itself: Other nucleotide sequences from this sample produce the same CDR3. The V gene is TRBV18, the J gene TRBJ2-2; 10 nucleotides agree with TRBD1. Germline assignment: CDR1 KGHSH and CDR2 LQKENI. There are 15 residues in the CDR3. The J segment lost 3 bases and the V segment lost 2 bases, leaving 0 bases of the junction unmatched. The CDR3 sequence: CASSPGTGDTGELFF. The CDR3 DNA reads TGTGCCAGCTCACCAGGGACAGGGGACACCGGGGAGCTGTTTTTT.

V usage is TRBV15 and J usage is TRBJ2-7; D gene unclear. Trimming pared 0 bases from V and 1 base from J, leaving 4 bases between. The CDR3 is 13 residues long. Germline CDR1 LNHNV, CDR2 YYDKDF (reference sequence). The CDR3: CATSREESYEQYF. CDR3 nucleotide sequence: TGTGCCACCAGCAGAGAAGAGTCCTACGAGCAGTACTTC.

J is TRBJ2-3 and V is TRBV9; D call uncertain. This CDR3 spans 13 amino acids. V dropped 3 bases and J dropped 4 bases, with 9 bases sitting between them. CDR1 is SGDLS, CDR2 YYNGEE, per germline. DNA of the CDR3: TGTGCCAGCAGCGGATACCGAGCAGATACGCAGTATTTT. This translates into CASSGYRADTQYF. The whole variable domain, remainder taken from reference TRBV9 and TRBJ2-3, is DSGVTQTPKHLITATGQRVTLRCSPRSGDLSVYWYQQSLDQGLQFLIQYYNGEERAKGNILERFSAQQFPDLHSELNLSSLELGDSALYFCASSGYRADTQYFGPGTRLTVL.

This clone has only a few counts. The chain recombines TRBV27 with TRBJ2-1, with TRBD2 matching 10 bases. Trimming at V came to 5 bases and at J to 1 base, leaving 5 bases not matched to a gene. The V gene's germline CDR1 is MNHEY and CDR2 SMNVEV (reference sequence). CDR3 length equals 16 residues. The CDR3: CASSPRSGGSYNEQFF. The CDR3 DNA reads TGTGCCAGCAGTCCCCGTAGCGGGGGGTCCTACAATGAGCAGTTCTTC.